Reported below is one T cell receptor beta chain. The target antigen is unknown. The junction does not match germline at one end; this may be a read error. This specimen comes from a study of cytomegalovirus exposure and HLA in healthy donors. Across the study: From about 179 million T cells, an earlier analysis saw roughly 120 million unique TCR beta sequences.

Whole-study results and caveats: Previously analyzed data showed that most TCR beta V segments were productive at a frequency of about 90% or about 30%. Researchers catalogued 150 or so TCR beta chains as cytomegalovirus-associated.

With 60 Vbeta and 13 Jbeta primers, the PCR was carried out. The repertoire was sequenced with immunoSEQ multiplex PCR; TCRdb's copy has only in-frame clones and lacks some. Among roughly 100,000 clones listed, 78% were seen once. Germline V gene lookup returns CDR1 MNHEY and CDR2 SVGAGI. The CDR3 extends over 13 amino acids. Sequenced material: PBMCs. The source of this sequence is a woman aged 55-69 years in good health and CMV-seronegative. The chain employs TRBV6-5 and TRBJ2-7, with a weak D call TRBD1 (6 bases). The CDR3 nucleotides are TGTGCCAGCAGCAACAGGGTCTCCCACGAGCAGTACTTC. Its protein is CASSNRVSHEQYF.